This entry concerns a single T cell receptor beta chain. This sample is part of a study of blood T cell repertoires in COVID-19. Study details: COVID-19 samples collected from the United States, Italy and Spain covered acute and convalescent phases.

The V end lost 6 bases, the J end lost 0 bases, and 11 bases lay between the germline ends. The germline V gene has CDR1 KGHSH and CDR2 LQKENI. This CDR3 has 15 residues. This table comes from immunoSEQ multiplex PCR, and its TCRdb copy is limited to in-frame clones, with some not included. Among roughly 380,000 clones, roughly 87% were seen once, and the ten largest hold roughly 4%. Sequencing was carried out using peripheral blood. V is TRBV18 and J is TRBJ1-4, with TRBD1 as a possible D gene (5 bases). The clonotype comes from an older woman with COVID-19, enrolled during active disease. This chain's CDR3 is CASSQTATTNEKLFF. Here the CDR3 DNA reads TGTGCCAGCTCGCAGACAGCCACAACTAATGAAAAACTGTTTTTT.